These 24 T cell receptor beta chains came from one sample sequenced in a study of blood T cell repertoires in COVID-19. Sequencing was performed with immunoSEQ multiplex PCR; in TCRdb, only in-frame clones are kept and a portion is missing. The top ten hold almost 4% of the sample, which has more than 100,000 clones, 79% seen once. Sequenced: peripheral blood. The receptors stem from a woman of 80 years or more with acute or convalescent COVID-19.

This chain uses TRBV30 with TRBJ1-6; 9 bases map to TRBD1. Germline CDR1 GTSNPN, CDR2 SVGIG (reference sequence). CDR3 length: 14 residues. The V and J ends lost 7 bases and 10 bases, in that order; junction bases with no gene match: 11. CDR3 sequence: CAYSGTGSGSPLHF. DNA for the CDR3: TGTGCCTACTCGGGGACAGGGAGTGGATCACCCCTCCACTTT.

The chain combines TRBV19 with TRBJ2-3; D is possibly TRBD2 (6 bases). From germline, CDR1 is LNHDA and CDR2 SQIVND (reference sequence). V lost 6 bases to trimming and J lost 1 base, with 17 bases between them. The CDR3 totals 16 residues. CDR3 loop: CASSPLAAPGTDTQYF. The CDR3 DNA is TGTGCCAGTAGCCCTTTAGCGGCGCCCGGCACAGATACGCAGTATTTT.

The V and J genes are TRBV28 and TRBJ2-1; a weak D match, TRBD2 (7 bases). Trimming took 5 bases from V and 6 from J, leaving 17 bases between them. Germline CDR1 is MDHEN and CDR2 is SYDVKM. The CDR3 is made up of 15 amino acids. CDR3 sequence reads: CASSTAGHIFNEQFF. CDR3 sequence (DNA): TGTGCCAGCAGTACAGCGGGACATATTTTCAATGAGCAGTTCTTC.

J is TRBJ2-2 and V is TRBV7-3; 12 nucleotides align to TRBD2. CDR1 and CDR2 (germline): SGHTA, FQGTGA. The CDR3 spans 18 residues. Germline trimming cut 2 bases from V and 7 bases from J; bases unmatched to any gene: 11. The CDR3 is CASSLGRLAGENSGELFF. The CDR3 region has the DNA TGTGCCAGCAGCTTAGGGAGACTAGCGGGAGAGAATAGCGGGGAGCTGTTTTTT.

This clone appeared a few times. The chain couples TRBV4-3 to TRBJ1-1, with D unclear. V was cut by 0 bases and J by 1 base, with 9 bases left in between. Germline CDR1 LGHNA, CDR2 YSLEER. The CDR3 sequence is 15 residues long. CDR3: CASSQENRRNTEAFF. The CDR3 bases are TGCGCCAGCAGCCAAGAAAACAGACGGAACACTGAAGCTTTCTTT.

In its sample, this clone ranks as medium-sized. This chain connects TRBV2 to TRBJ2-5, with 9 positions matching TRBD1. From germline, CDR1 is SNHLY and CDR2 FYNNEI. The CDR3 is 12 residues long. Losses at the gene ends were 11 bases for V and 4 bases for J; bases not matched to a gene: 5. The chain's CDR3 is CAAQGAGETQYF. CDR3 nucleotide sequence: TGTGCCGCACAGGGGGCAGGAGAGACCCAGTACTTC.

Remarks on this clone: The same CDR3 can be traced to other DNA sequences in this sample. This rearrangement joins TRBV18 to TRBJ2-3; D unresolved. Germline CDR1 KGHSH, CDR2 LQKENI. Trimming took off 3 bases at V and 0 bases at J, with 4 bases between the two ends. The CDR3 is made up of 13 amino acids. The CDR3 region is CASSPPSTDTQYF. In DNA, the CDR3 is TGTGCCAGCTCACCCCCTAGCACAGATACGCAGTATTTT.

This chain uses TRBV7-8 with TRBJ1-5, with D unclear. Germline lookup yields CDR1 SGHVS and CDR2 FQNEAQ. The V end was cut by 5 bases, the J end by 3 bases, with 14 bases between. The CDR3 covers 15 residues. The CDR3 loop is CASSPARVYNQPQHF. In nucleotides, the CDR3 is TGTGCCAGCAGCCCAGCGCGGGTGTACAATCAGCCCCAGCATTTT.

The V gene is TRBV19, the J gene TRBJ1-1; 8 positions match TRBD1. With V trimmed by 7 bases and J by 2 bases, 6 bases remained unmatched. The CDR3 extends over 14 amino acids. Germline V gene lookup returns CDR1 LNHDA and CDR2 SQIVND (reference sequence). The CDR3 here is CASTFDRGNTEAFF. CDR3 bases: TGTGCCAGTACCTTTGACAGGGGAAACACTGAAGCTTTCTTT.

This chain joins TRBV27 and TRBJ1-1; 8 nucleotides match TRBD1. CDR3 length: 13 residues. The germline CDR1 and CDR2 sequences are MNHEY and SMNVEV (reference sequence). V was pared by 3 bases and J by 10 bases, with 7 bases of the junction left unmatched. The CDR3 DNA follows: TGTGCCAGCAGTTTCGGACAGGGAGGAAGAGCTTTCTTT. It specifies CASSFGQGGRAFF.

The rearrangement uses TRBV10-3 and TRBJ2-1; TRBD1 aligns across 8 bases. Germline V gene sequence: CDR1 ENHRY, CDR2 SYGVKD. V dropped 0 bases and J dropped 15; count of bases not matched to a gene: 7. The CDR3 runs 13 residues. CDR3 in amino acids: CAISESGQGAAFF. The CDR3 DNA follows: TGTGCCATCAGTGAGTCAGGGCAGGGGGCGGCGTTCTTC.

The chain is built from TRBV4-2 and TRBJ1-3; D possibly corresponds to TRBD1 (6 bases). Germline loops: CDR1 LGHNA, CDR2 YNFKEQ. V lost 0 bases to trimming and J lost 3 bases, with 6 bases between them. The CDR3 runs 14 residues. The CDR3 bases are TGTGCCAGCAGCCAAGACAGGGGTGGAAACACCATATATTTT. Translating gives CASSQDRGGNTIYF.

The chain joins TRBV25-1 to TRBJ1-2; 11 positions match TRBD1. Germline V CDR1 and CDR2: MGHDK, SYGVNS. V dropped 10 bases and J dropped 7; count of bases not matched to a gene: 8. CDR3 length equals 13 residues. The CDR3 is CAIQGQGDSGYTF. The CDR3 coding sequence is TGTGCCATCCAGGGACAGGGGGACTCTGGCTACACCTTC.

This clone was picked up a small number of times. The rearrangement links TRBV4-3 to TRBJ2-7, with 9 bases lining up with TRBD1. Per germline, CDR1 LGHNA and CDR2 YSLEER. This CDR3 is built from 16 residues. Unmatched junction bases numbered 8, after V lost 1 base and J lost 4 bases. The CDR3, as DNA: TGCGCCAGCAGCCAAGGCACAGGGGGCGCCCTGTACGAGCAGTACTTC. Translation gives CASSQGTGGALYEQYF.

The chain links TRBV27 to TRBJ2-7; D is perhaps TRBD2 (6 bases). Germline values: CDR1 MNHEY, CDR2 SMNVEV (reference sequence). The CDR3 consists of 15 residues. V lost 2 bases and J 4 bases, leaving 15 bases between the germline ends. In DNA, the CDR3 is TGTGCCAGCAGTTTAAATAGCGGAGGGGATTACGAGCAGTACTTC. This sequence encodes CASSLNSGGDYEQYF.

The chain uses TRBV24-1 and TRBJ1-4, with a tentative D call TRBD1 (6 bases). CDR1 is KGHDR and CDR2 is SFDVKD in the germline V gene. This CDR3 is built from 15 residues. V was trimmed by 4 bases and J by 3 bases, leaving 11 bases between them. For the CDR3, the DNA is TGTGCCACCAGTGAGAGGGGGGGAGCTAATGAAAAACTGTTTTTT. Amino acid sequence: CATSERGGANEKLFF.

This chain joins TRBV13 and TRBJ2-3, with 12 bases fitting TRBD2. Germline values: CDR1 PRHDT, CDR2 FYEKMQ (reference sequence). The V gene end was trimmed by 3 bases and the J gene end by 2 bases; junction bases not matched to a gene: 6. The CDR3 has 17 residues. CDR3 protein: CASSFDSSGGATDTQYF. As DNA, the CDR3 is TGTGCCAGCAGCTTCGACTCTAGCGGGGGGGCCACAGATACGCAGTATTTT.

The V and J genes are TRBV9 and TRBJ1-5, with TRBD1 as a possible D gene (6 bases). There are 14 residues in the CDR3. Between the trimmed V and J ends, which lost 3 bases and 11 bases, there was a span of 18 bases. Germline loops: CDR1 SGDLS, CDR2 YYNGEE. The CDR3 reads CASSEDSRVGSQHF. In nucleotides, the CDR3 is TGTGCCAGCAGCGAGGACAGCAGGGTTGGATCCCAGCATTTT.

The gene calls are TRBV6-2 or TRBV6-3 and TRBJ2-7; no clear D. The CDR3 is 12 amino acids. V dropped 6 bases and J dropped 2 bases, with 8 bases sitting between them. In germline, CDR1 is MNHEY, CDR2 SVGEGT. The DNA for the CDR3 is TGTGCCAGCAGCTTGAGTGCCTACGAGCAGTACTTC. Protein product: CASSLSAYEQYF.

The chain uses TRBV5-4 and TRBJ2-1, with 10 bases that match TRBD2. With V trimmed by 4 bases and J by 7 bases, 11 bases remained unmatched. Per germline, CDR1 SGHNT and CDR2 YYREEE (reference sequence). This CDR3 region has 16 residues. In DNA form, the CDR3 reads TGTGCCAGCAGCGCGTCTCTAGCGGGAGTTAGGAATGAGCAGTTCTTC. It specifies CASSASLAGVRNEQFF.

The rearrangement uses TRBV4-3 and TRBJ2-2, with 7 bases aligning to TRBD1. The junction had 14 bases not matched to a gene; V was cut back by 1 base and J by 3 bases. CDR1 and CDR2 from the germline V gene are LGHNA and YSLEER. CDR3 length: 19 amino acids. The CDR3 nucleotides are TGCGCCAGCAGCCAAGGCGTTTCCGGACAGGAACTGTACACCGGGGAGCTGTTTTTT. Translating gives CASSQGVSGQELYTGELFF.

This clone was seen a few times. V gene TRBV5-8 combines with J gene TRBJ1-6; D is perhaps TRBD1 (5 bases). The CDR3 extends over 16 amino acids. From germline, CDR1 is SGHTS and CDR2 YDEGEE. The V end lost 2 bases, the J end lost 6 bases, and 15 bases lay between the germline ends. The CDR3 sequence: CASSFLRGTANSPLHF. As DNA, the CDR3 is TGTGCCAGCAGCTTCCTCCGCGGGACTGCTAATTCACCCCTCCACTTT.

This clone showed up many times. The V gene is TRBV7-9, the J gene TRBJ1-3; 8 bases map to TRBD1. From germline, CDR1 is SEHNR and CDR2 FQNEAQ (reference sequence). V shed 5 bases, J shed 8 bases, and the junction held 5 bases outside the gene matches. The CDR3 runs 13 residues. Written as DNA, the CDR3 is TGTGCCAGCAGCCCCAGGGGGCCGGACACCATATATTTT. The encoded protein is CASSPRGPDTIYF.

The V call is TRBV19, the J call TRBJ1-2; 9 bases are shared with TRBD1. The germline V gene has CDR1 LNHDA and CDR2 SQIVND (reference sequence). With 3 bases clipped from V and 3 bases from J, the junction kept 5 bases outside the gene matches. This CDR3 spans 15 amino acids. CDR3 residues: CASSMSRTGDYGYTF. The DNA of the CDR3 is TGTGCCAGTAGTATGAGCAGGACAGGGGACTATGGCTACACCTTC.